The 30 T cell receptor beta chains in this list originate from one sample, sequenced in a study of blood T cell dynamics during melanoma immunotherapy. The time point is: week 3, after first cycle of checkpoint inhibitor. The repertoire was sequenced with immunoSEQ multiplex PCR; TCRdb's copy has only in-frame clones and lacks some. The profile shows around 12,000 clones, around nine tenths of them singletons. Sequences were derived from effector memory CD8+ T cells from blood, sampled from a patient treated with checkpoint blockade. Receptors originate from a human donor with melanoma.

The V and J genes are TRBV2 and TRBJ1-2; 9 nucleotides match TRBD1. The CDR3 contains 14 residues. Per germline, CDR1 SNHLY and CDR2 FYNNEI. Trimming took 6 bases from V and 6 from J; bases not matched to a gene: 8. CDR3 protein: CASRPHRGRDGYTF. The CDR3 nucleotides read TGTGCCAGCAGGCCCCACAGGGGGCGGGATGGCTACACCTTC.

This clone was observed a handful of times. J is TRBJ2-3 and V is TRBV19, with 10 bases aligning to TRBD1. In germline, CDR1 is LNHDA, CDR2 SQIVND (reference sequence). J was trimmed by 4 bases and V by 3 bases; bases with no gene match: 4. The CDR3 covers 15 residues. The CDR3 here is CASSMGQGRPDTQYF. Here the CDR3 DNA reads TGTGCCAGTAGTATGGGACAGGGGAGACCAGATACGCAGTATTTT.

This clone was counted a few times. The chain links TRBV11-2 to TRBJ2-7; D is uncertain. The CDR3 totals 13 residues. Trimming left V 1 base short and J 2 bases short, with 6 bases between. Germline CDR1 and CDR2: SGHAT and FQNNGV. The CDR3: CASSLADAYEQYF. CDR3 nucleotides: TGTGCCAGCAGCTTAGCTGATGCCTACGAGCAGTACTTC.

The V and J genes are TRBV11-2 and TRBJ2-5; no clear D gene. Germline CDR1 reads SGHAT; CDR2 reads FQNNGV. Between the trimmed V and J ends, which lost 5 bases and 1 base, there was a span of 14 bases. The CDR3 has 15 residues. The CDR3 loop is CASSQGVLGQETQYF. The DNA for the CDR3 is TGTGCCAGCAGCCAAGGAGTTCTAGGCCAAGAGACCCAGTACTTC.

This clone was seen only a few times. The chain carries TRBV27 and TRBJ1-1; perhaps TRBD1 as D (5 bases). V was clipped by 4 bases and J by 4 bases, with 13 bases between them. This CDR3 has 14 amino acids. Germline V gene data show CDR1 as MNHEY and CDR2 as SMNVEV (reference sequence). The CDR3 DNA sequence: TGTGCCAGCAGTTACGGGGGTCTGGGCACTGAAGCTTTCTTT. It translates to CASSYGGLGTEAFF.

The chain employs TRBV7-3 and TRBJ2-1, with TRBD1 matching 8 bases. The length of the CDR3 is 15 residues. The ends lost 2 bases at V and 4 bases at J; junction bases unmatched: 4. The germline V gene encodes CDR1 SGHTA and CDR2 FQGTGA. The chain's CDR3 is CASSLVQGAYNEQFF. The CDR3 DNA is TGTGCCAGCAGCTTAGTTCAGGGGGCTTACAATGAGCAGTTCTTC.

V and J are TRBV19 and TRBJ2-5, with TRBD2 identical over 7 bases. The J call may be faulty, since TRBJ2-7 better matches the DNA end. The CDR3 runs to 14 residues. Germline CDR1 LNHDA, CDR2 SQIVND (reference sequence). The CDR3: CASSITPGGVEQYF. CDR3 sequence (DNA): TGTGCCAGTAGTATAACGCCGGGGGGTGTCGAGCAGTACTTC.

This clone was recorded once. The chain recombines TRBV7-9 with TRBJ2-2; D is unresolved. Germline CDR1 SEHNR, CDR2 FQNEAQ (reference sequence). The germline V and J ends were trimmed by 5 bases and 6 bases, with 4 bases remaining between them. The CDR3 extends over 11 amino acids. The CDR3 sequence is CASSPPGELFF. Written as DNA, the CDR3 is TGTGCCAGCAGCCCCCCCGGGGAGCTGTTTTTT.

This chain joins TRBV5-1 and TRBJ2-7; D gene unclear. Looked up from germline, CDR1 is SGHRS and CDR2 is YFSETQ. The CDR3 has 17 residues. The V end lost 2 bases, the J end lost 2 bases, and 20 bases lay between the germline ends. This CDR3 is CASSFGVVAGSAYEQYF. In nucleotides, the CDR3 is TGCGCCAGCAGCTTCGGAGTCGTCGCCGGATCGGCCTACGAGCAGTACTTC.

V usage is TRBV27 and J usage is TRBJ1-5; 10 bases map to TRBD1. Trimming cost V 6 bases and J 5 bases; bases outside gene matches: 7. CDR1 MNHEY and CDR2 SMNVEV come from the germline V gene (reference sequence). The CDR3 contains 15 residues. The CDR3 loop reads CASRPTGTGDQPQHF. The CDR3 DNA reads TGTGCCAGCAGGCCGACCGGGACAGGGGATCAGCCCCAGCATTTT.

The rearrangement links TRBV23-1 to TRBJ1-1; no clear D. TRBV23-1 is an ORF, with its function uncertain. The CDR3 is 15 residues long. V was pared by 0 bases and J by 3 bases, with 11 bases between. The CDR3: CASSQSRRVDTEAFF. For the CDR3, the DNA is TGCGCCAGCAGTCAATCGAGAAGGGTGGACACTGAAGCTTTCTTT.

This clone was counted once. V usage is TRBV28 and J usage is TRBJ1-1; D is ambiguous. V lost 8 bases and J 1 base, leaving 14 bases between the germline ends. Germline V lookup: CDR1 MDHEN, CDR2 SYDVKM. This CDR3 is 14 amino acids long. The chain's CDR3 is CASGRRPGNTEAFF. CDR3 DNA: TGTGCCAGCGGAAGACGCCCGGGGAACACTGAAGCTTTCTTT.

The rearrangement joins TRBV5-6 to TRBJ1-1; D call uncertain. V lost 0 bases, J lost 1 base, and 7 bases lay in between. The germline gives CDR1 SGHDT, CDR2 YYEEEE. The CDR3 runs to 14 residues. The CDR3 DNA reads as TGTGCCAGCAGCTTGGACGGATGGAACACTGAAGCTTTCTTT. It encodes CASSLDGWNTEAFF. The variable domain in full, with the rest retrieved from reference TRBV5-6 and TRBJ1-1, is DAGVTQSPTHLIKTRGQQVTLRCSPKSGHDTVSWYQQALGQGPQFIFQYYEEEERQRGNFPDRFSGHQFPNYSSELNVNALLLGDSALYLCASSLDGWNTEAFFGQGTRLTVV.

The chain couples TRBV2 to TRBJ1-4, with D unresolved. Germline assignment: CDR1 SNHLY and CDR2 FYNNEI. V was clipped by 4 bases and J by 0 bases, with 12 bases between them. The CDR3 is 16 amino acids. CDR3 protein: CASSALGGSTNEKLFF. CDR3 DNA sequence: TGTGCCAGCAGTGCCCTCGGAGGCTCAACTAATGAAAAACTGTTTTTT.

This clone appeared a single time. CDR3 protein: CASSDGTGGADTEAFF. Written as DNA, the CDR3 is TGTGCCAGCAGCGATGGGACAGGGGGCGCGGACACTGAAGCTTTCTTT. V is TRBV7-9 and J is TRBJ1-1; TRBD1 agrees at 12 bases. J gave up 3 bases and V 5 bases, and 7 bases lay outside the gene matches. CDR1 is SEHNR and CDR2 is FQNEAQ in the germline V gene (reference sequence). The CDR3 is made up of 16 amino acids. Based on the CDR3 plus reference TRBV7-9 and TRBJ1-1, the full variable domain is DTGVSQNPRHKITKRGQNVTFRCDPISEHNRLYWYRQTLGQGPEFLTYFQNEAQLEKSRLLSDRFSAERPKGSFSTLEIQRTEQGDSAMYLCASSDGTGGADTEAFFGQGTRLTVV.

This rearrangement joins TRBV19 to TRBJ1-2; 10 nucleotides line up with TRBD1. Trimming at V came to 2 bases and at J to 4 bases, leaving 10 bases not matched to a gene. This CDR3 spans 17 amino acids. Germline assignment: CDR1 LNHDA and CDR2 SQIVND (reference sequence). The DNA for the CDR3 is TGTGCCAGTAGTATACATCAGACAGGGGGCATTATCTATGGCTACACCTTC. Amino acid sequence: CASSIHQTGGIIYGYTF.

The V and J genes are TRBV5-4 and TRBJ2-7; 9 nucleotides line up with TRBD1. The CDR3 is 14 amino acids. CDR1 and CDR2 (germline): SGHNT, YYREEE (reference sequence). V shed 5 bases and J 1 base; nucleotides not matched to a gene: 4. CDR3 region: CASSTGQGSYEQYF. CDR3 in DNA: TGTGCCAGCAGTACTGGACAGGGGTCCTACGAGCAGTACTTC.

This clone was counted a single time. The V and J genes are TRBV4-1 and TRBJ2-7; 9 nucleotides agree with TRBD1. CDR1 and CDR2 (germline): MGHRA, YSYEKL. V shed 0 bases and J 4 bases; nucleotides not matched to a gene: 13. The CDR3 length is 18 residues. The CDR3 region has the DNA TGCGCCAGCAGCCAAGATGAGTCGAGACAGGGGGTCATTTACGAGCAGTACTTC. Residues: CASSQDESRQGVIYEQYF.

This chain connects TRBV6-5 to TRBJ2-1; D not certain. CDR1 is MNHEY, CDR2 SVGAGI, per germline. The CDR3 loop spans 13 amino acids. The V and J ends lost 2 bases and 8 bases respectively, with 10 bases between them. Here the CDR3 reads CASSYGTTDEQFF. CDR3 nucleotide sequence: TGTGCCAGCAGTTACGGCACTACGGATGAGCAGTTCTTC.

The rearrangement joins TRBV5-1 to TRBJ2-3; D is perhaps TRBD1 or TRBD2 (5 bases each). Deletions cut 3 bases from V and 5 bases from J, with 13 bases between. The CDR3 extends over 14 amino acids. Germline V gene data show CDR1 as SGHRS and CDR2 as YFSETQ. CDR3 in amino acids: CASSSGATEDTQYF. In DNA form, the CDR3 reads TGCGCCAGCAGCTCCGGGGCAACGGAAGATACGCAGTATTTT.

The CDR3 bases are TGTGCCAGCATCATTGGGACAGGGGCTTACGAGCAGTACTTC. Translation: CASIIGTGAYEQYF. V is TRBV11-2 and J is TRBJ2-7; 10 nucleotides agree with TRBD1. The V and J ends lost 7 bases and 4 bases, in that order; junction bases with no gene match: 7. Looked up from germline, CDR1 is SGHAT and CDR2 is FQNNGV. The length of the CDR3 is 14 residues.

The chain has TRBV11-2 and TRBJ2-7, with no clear D. CDR1 SGHAT and CDR2 FQNNGV come from the germline V gene. This CDR3 has 15 amino acids. The V end lost 1 base, the J end lost 0 bases, and 10 bases lay between the germline ends. In DNA form, the CDR3 reads TGTGCCAGCAGCTTAGCTTCAGGTTACTCCTACGAGCAGTACTTC. Translation gives CASSLASGYSYEQYF. The full variable domain, its missing parts supplied by reference TRBV11-2 and TRBJ2-7, is EAGVAQSPRYKIIEKRQSVAFWCNPISGHATLYWYQQILGQGPKLLIQFQNNGVVDDSQLPKDRFSAERLKGVDSTLKIQPAKLEDSAVYLCASSLASGYSYEQYFGPGTRLTVT.

V is TRBV29-1 and J is TRBJ2-1; D tentatively reads TRBD1 or TRBD2 (5 bases each). Trimming took 3 bases from V and 4 from J, leaving 10 bases between them. The CDR3 extends over 13 amino acids. Germline V lookup: CDR1 SQVTM, CDR2 ANQGSEA. CDR3 in DNA: TGCAGCGTTGAGTTTGGGGGATACAATGAGCAGTTCTTC. This sequence encodes CSVEFGGYNEQFF.

The chain couples TRBV28 to TRBJ2-5, with unresolved D. Germline V gene data show CDR1 as MDHEN and CDR2 as SYDVKM. This CDR3 has 14 residues. V lost 6 bases to trimming and J lost 4 bases, with 15 bases between them. The CDR3 DNA reads TGTGCCAGCAGCCCCCGCGTCGGGTCAGAGACCCAGTACTTC. Its protein product is CASSPRVGSETQYF. The full variable domain, in which reference TRBV28 and TRBJ2-5 provide the parts outside the CDR3, is DVKVTQSSRYLVKRTGEKVFLECVQDMDHENMFWYRQDPGLGLRLIYFSYDVKMKEKGDIPEGYSVSREKKERFSLILESASTNQTSMYLCASSPRVGSETQYFGPGTRLLVL.

The chain combines TRBV9 with TRBJ1-1, with D uncertain. Germline CDR1 and CDR2: SGDLS and YYNGEE. Trimming stripped 4 bases from V and 1 base from J, with 11 bases between. CDR3 length: 14 amino acids. The CDR3 reads CASSPMDGNTEAFF. DNA for the CDR3: TGTGCCAGCAGCCCGATGGACGGGAACACTGAAGCTTTCTTT.

This sequence joins TRBV19 and TRBJ1-5; weak D call: TRBD1 (5 bases). This CDR3 has 15 residues. V lost 7 bases to trimming and J lost 5 bases, with 18 bases between them. Germline CDR1 is LNHDA and CDR2 is SQIVND (reference sequence). The CDR3: CASTESDIWDQPQHF. CDR3 bases: TGTGCCAGTACCGAATCGGACATTTGGGATCAGCCCCAGCATTTT.

This clone has just a few counts. The chain employs TRBV7-9 and TRBJ1-3; tentatively, D is TRBD1 (6 bases). V was clipped by 2 bases and J by 1 base, with 9 bases between them. Germline V gene lookup returns CDR1 SEHNR and CDR2 FQNEAQ (reference sequence). CDR3 length: 15 residues. The DNA for the CDR3 is TGTGCCAGCAGCTTACTGACAGGATCTGGAAACACCATATATTTT. Protein sequence: CASSLLTGSGNTIYF. The full variable domain, in which reference TRBV7-9 and TRBJ1-3 provide the parts outside the CDR3, is DTGVSQNPRHKITKRGQNVTFRCDPISEHNRLYWYRQTLGQGPEFLTYFQNEAQLEKSRLLSDRFSAERPKGSFSTLEIQRTEQGDSAMYLCASSLLTGSGNTIYFGEGSWLTVV.

This clone was detected only once. The rearrangement joins TRBV29-1 to TRBJ1-1, with 8 bases identical to TRBD1. V dropped 0 bases and J dropped 1; count of bases not matched to a gene: 19. CDR3 length: 20 residues. From germline, CDR1 is SQVTM and CDR2 ANQGSEA. Here the CDR3 reads CSVEDLAVLARRGPNTEAFF. The CDR3 nucleotides are TGCAGCGTTGAAGATCTTGCCGTCCTCGCACGCAGGGGGCCGAACACTGAAGCTTTCTTT.

The rearrangement links TRBV4-1 to TRBJ2-2, with D perhaps given as TRBD1 or TRBD2 (5 bases each). Germline lookup yields CDR1 MGHRA and CDR2 YSYEKL. The CDR3 contains 14 residues. V was shortened by 4 bases and J by 9 bases, with 15 bases between the two germline ends. For the CDR3, the DNA is TGCGCCAGCAGCCCCGGGGCGCCGTGGTGGGAGCTGTTTTTT. Translated: CASSPGAPWWELFF.

This chain connects TRBV9 to TRBJ1-6; no firm D call. The CDR3 is 12 residues long. Trimming shortened V by 0 bases and J by 10 bases, and 5 bases separated the two germline ends. Germline values: CDR1 SGDLS, CDR2 YYNGEE. The CDR3 sequence is CASSVGESPLHF. The DNA for the CDR3 is TGTGCCAGCAGCGTAGGGGAATCACCCCTCCACTTT.